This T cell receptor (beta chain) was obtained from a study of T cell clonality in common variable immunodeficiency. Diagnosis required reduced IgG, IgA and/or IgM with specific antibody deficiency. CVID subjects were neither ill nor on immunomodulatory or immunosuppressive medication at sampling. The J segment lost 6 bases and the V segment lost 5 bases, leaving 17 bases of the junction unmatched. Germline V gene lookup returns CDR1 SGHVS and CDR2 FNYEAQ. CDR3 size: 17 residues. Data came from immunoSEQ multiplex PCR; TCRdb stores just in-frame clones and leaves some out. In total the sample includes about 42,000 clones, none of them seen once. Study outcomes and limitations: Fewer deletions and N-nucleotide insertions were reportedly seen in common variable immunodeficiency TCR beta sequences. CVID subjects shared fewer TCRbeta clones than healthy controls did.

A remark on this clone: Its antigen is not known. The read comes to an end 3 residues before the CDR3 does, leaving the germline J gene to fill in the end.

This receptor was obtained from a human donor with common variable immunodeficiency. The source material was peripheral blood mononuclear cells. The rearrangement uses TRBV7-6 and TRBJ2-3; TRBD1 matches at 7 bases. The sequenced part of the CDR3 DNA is TGTGCCAGCAGCCCCCCCCGGGACAGACATCGTTTGGATACG. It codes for CASSPPRDRHRLDT. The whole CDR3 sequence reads CASSPPRDRHRLDTQYF.